This TCR beta chain was sequenced for a study of T cell responses to AZD1222 COVID-19 vaccine listed by TCRdb under 2021. For context, the study as a whole: AZD1222 recipients with second doses at about 4 weeks or about 12 weeks were pooled, because spike-specific TCR depth and breadth did not differ between schedules. A total of 233 trial participants underwent TCR sequencing, of whom some 210 received two doses of AZD1222 and some 26 received two doses of the MenACWY control vaccine. Enrollment into the trials was organized by age into subgroups of 18-55, 56-69 and 70-plus years, and those subgroups contained roughly 150, 30 and 60 TCR-sequenced participants, respectively. Broader findings and caveats from the paper: The 56-69-year group was small, and its depth increase did not reach significance, likely because of low power. Nearly half of unique spike-specific TCRs reportedly recognized epitopes outside regions mutated in the B.1.351 and B.1.1.7 variants. No day 14 peak-response samples were available, so repertoires were characterized only after the peak T cell response. Vaccine-associated CD4 TCRs spanned the whole spike protein, with dominant responses in regions 160-218 and 743-854. Most participants were white British and females outnumbered males, and the authors suggested that clonal diversity may have been underestimated. Conclusions about previously exposed vaccinees were limited because only six AZD1222 recipients were SARS-CoV-2 seropositive at baseline. A significant rise in spike-specific TCR breadth and depth was observed after two AZD1222 doses relative to day 0 and relative to MenACWY recipients.

Taken with the paper, the label for time point translates to: baseline before first vaccination. The vaccinee samples were drawn from two UK trials, COV001 and COV002, one of which was a single-blind randomized controlled phase 2/3 trial testing AZD1222 (ChAdOx1 nCoV-19) in healthy adults. For TCRbeta chain sequencing, PBMC samples were collected from trial participants at day 0 and at day 28 after the second dose. The CDR3 regions of human TCRbeta chains were subjected to immunosequencing. As for the original processing: TCRs in the repertoires were compared against a reference library of SARS-CoV-2-specific TCRs that had been generated with the MIRA antigen-specificity platform. Breadth was defined as the fraction of unique TCRs that were SARS-CoV-2-associated. Depth was defined as the fraction of total T cells that were SARS-CoV-2-associated. Each spike-specific TCR was assigned to its reactive spike region and to a CD4 or CD8 class using the MIRA data. Log10-transformed breadth and depth values were compared by one-way ANOVA with Sidak's multiple comparisons tests. Imported from immuneACCESS, the table was reduced by TCRdb to in-frame sequences with V and J called. These copies leave out some clones; in studies compared against another copy, an unresolved V gene accounts for under half, and the cause of the remainder is not known. V and J calls and clone size are as listed in that table; D and trimming were resolved from the DNA. The sample profile shows 70,000 to 90,000 clones; more than 70% of them were found once. About 2.2% of the sample comes from the top ten.

As encoded in the germline V gene (reference sequence), CDR1 is GTSNPN while CDR2 is SVGIG. The cysteine opens and the phenylalanine closes a CDR3 of 12 amino acids. The kept DNA is CDR3 alone, 36 bases in frame from the first base. V was cut back by 4 bases and J by 3 bases, leaving a gap of 6 bases between them. In regard to this clone: No cognate antigen has been identified for it. No clone much larger than this one lies a single base away; base qualities are absent.

The chain uses TRBV30 and TRBJ2-2; the D gene is perhaps TRBD2, on 6 matching bases. The clonotype was recovered from an adult in good health. The source material was peripheral blood, sampled on day 0 of AZD1222 vaccination. In nucleotide form, the sequence is TGTGCCTGGACGGGAGACACCGGGGAGCTGTTTTTT. This is translated as CAWTGDTGELFF. Supplemented by the reference TRBV30 and TRBJ2-2 proteins around the CDR3, the complete variable domain is SQTIHQWPATLVQPVGSPLSLECTVEGTSNPNLYWYRQAAGRGLQLLFYSVGIGQISSEVPQNLSASRPQDRQFILSSKKLLLSDSGFYLCAWTGDTGELFFGEGSRLTVL.